Sequencing of this T cell receptor (beta chain) was carried out in a study of response to subunit inactivated influenza vaccine. Findings and caveats of the study: Authors suggested few new T cells are recruited by each seasonal influenza vaccination.

Notes on this clonotype: Antigen unknown.

The CDR3 length is 15 residues. CDR1 KGHDR and CDR2 SFDVKD come from the germline V gene. The V gene lost 6 bases and the J gene lost 0 bases, with 11 bases spanning the gap. MiXCR was run by TCRdb on the RT-PCR reads, yielding one entry per CDR3 protein. There are under 800,000 distinct CDR3 sequences in the sample; 14% occur only once, and 5.5% to 7% lies in the top ten. This receptor was identified in a man aged 45-65 years who received an inactivated influenza vaccine. V and J are TRBV24-1 and TRBJ1-5; tentatively, D is TRBD1 (6 bases). This specimen consisted of PBMCs from blood, obtained less than 15 days before vaccination. The CDR3: CATSSGTYSNQPQHF. CDR3 DNA: TGTGCCACCAGTTCGGGGACATATAGCAATCAGCCCCAGCATTTT.